Shown below are 4 T cell receptor beta chains from a single sample sequenced in a study of cytomegalovirus exposure and HLA in healthy donors. Vbeta (60) and Jbeta (13) primers were used in the PCR. The assay was immunoSEQ multiplex PCR, and TCRdb's table has in-frame clones only and misses some. Here the sample spans 100,000 to 150,000 clones, roughly 80% being singletons. Sequencing input: PBMCs. The receptors here all came from an older woman in good health and CMV-seronegative.

This clone was counted once. V is TRBV5-1 and J is TRBJ1-1; 10 bases map to TRBD1. This CDR3 is built from 16 residues. Unmatched junction bases numbered 7, after V lost 4 bases and J lost 1 base. Germline V lookup: CDR1 SGHRS, CDR2 YFSETQ. The CDR3 is CASSPDRGGANTEAFF. The CDR3, as DNA: TGCGCCAGCAGCCCGGACAGGGGGGGAGCGAACACTGAAGCTTTCTTT.

This sequence joins TRBV28 and TRBJ1-2; D gene ambiguous. Looked up from germline, CDR1 is MDHEN and CDR2 is SYDVKM. The CDR3 is 15 amino acids. Deletions cut 8 bases from V and 0 bases from J, with 16 bases between. The CDR3 nucleotides read TGTGCCAGCGCCCCGGGGAGTAGTGCTAACTATGGCTACACCTTC. It translates to CASAPGSSANYGYTF.

The rearrangement uses TRBV6-5 and TRBJ2-1, with D tentatively TRBD1 (5 bases). V was trimmed by 0 bases and J by 7 bases, leaving 10 bases between them. Germline CDR1 is MNHEY and CDR2 is SVGAGI. The CDR3 is made up of 14 amino acids. The CDR3 sequence is CASSYSIKGNEQFF. The CDR3 DNA sequence: TGTGCCAGCAGTTACTCGATCAAGGGGAATGAGCAGTTCTTC.

To note about this clone: A junction end diverges from the germline sequence, so it may reflect a read error. This chain links TRBV5-1 with TRBJ2-1; TRBD2 might be the D (6 bases). CDR1 and CDR2 from the germline V gene are SGHRS and YFSETQ. The CDR3 runs 11 residues. This CDR3 is CASRLEGATIF. The CDR3 DNA is TGCGCCAGCAGATTGGAGGGAGCTACAATCTTC.